A single sample gave rise to the 17 T cell receptor beta chains below, sequenced in a study of tumor-infiltrating lymphocytes in primary liver carcinoma. The template, about 510 ng total RNA, yielded TCR beta cDNA made with a constant-region primer. ARM-PCR, slightly modified, supplied the TCR beta libraries through three nested multiplex PCR rounds. A C-beta reverse primer and TRBV1-TRBV30 forward primers served in each of the first two PCR rounds, at about 10 cycles apiece. A single record per CDR3 protein comes from TCRdb applying MiXCR to the multiplex PCR reads. The sample gives roughly 78,000 distinct CDR3 sequences, about 64% of which show up once; around 15% is in the top ten. Investigators took RNA and DNA out together from 20-30 mg of unsorted bulk tissue. Sample: liver tumor tissue from sampling region 4. The subset is: tumor region T4, right-lateral pole. These receptors all stem from a woman aged 55 to 70 with primary liver carcinoma and hepatitis B virus infection.

On this clonotype itself: The junction does not match germline at one end; this may be a read error. This chain uses TRBV6-1 with TRBJ2-7; tentative D call: TRBD1 (5 bases). This CDR3 spans 14 amino acids. Per germline, CDR1 MNHNS and CDR2 SASEGT. Here the CDR3 DNA reads TGTGCCAGCAGTAAAGCGCAGGGTCCCTGCGAGCAGTACTTC. This gives the protein CASSKAQGPCEQYF.

The rearrangement uses TRBV29-1 and TRBJ2-1; weak D call: TRBD1 (6 bases). Germline assignment: CDR1 SQVTM and CDR2 ANQGSEA. The CDR3 extends over 17 amino acids. CDR3 nucleotides: TGCAGAGTCCACCCGGCTAACGGGACATCCCGACAGAGTGCGCAGTTCTTC. Translated: CRVHPANGTSRQSAQFF.

Notes on this clonotype: A read error may produce the germline difference seen at one junction end. The genes are TRBV5-4 and TRBJ2-1; 9 nucleotides line up with TRBD2. This CDR3 contains 18 residues. Germline-derived CDR1 and CDR2 are SGHNT and YYREEE (reference sequence). CDR3 region: CAISLERLADLSYNEQFF. CDR3 DNA: TGTGCCATCAGCTTGGAGAGACTAGCGGACCTCTCCTACAATGAGCAGTTCTTC. Full variable domain (rest looked up from reference TRBV5-4 and TRBJ2-1): ETGVTQSPTHLIKTRGQQVTLRCSSQSGHNTVSWYQQALGQGPQFIFQYYREEENGRGNFPPRFSGLQFPNYSSELNVNALELDDSALYLCAISLERLADLSYNEQFFGPGTRLTVL.

A remark on this clonotype: One end of the junction does not line up with germline, which may come from a read error. This chain links TRBV7-8 with TRBJ2-4; TRBD2 matches 9 bases. Germline CDR1 and CDR2: SGHVS and FQNEAQ. The CDR3 runs 16 residues. CDR3: CANSLLGGRAENIQYF. In DNA, the CDR3 is TGTGCCAACAGCTTATTAGGCGGGAGGGCCGAGAACATTCAGTACTTC.

In its sample, this clonotype was seen once. Likely a read error: the CDR3 ends without its conserved phenylalanine or tryptophan. This sequence joins TRBV16 and TRBJ1-1; D not resolved. The CDR3 contains 13 residues. Germline V lookup: CDR1 KGHSY, CDR2 FQNENV. The CDR3 coding sequence is TGTGCCAACAGCCAATTGGTGGGCTCTGAAGCTTTCTCT. It yields the protein CANSQLVGSEAFS.

V usage is TRBV2 and J usage is TRBJ2-3, with TRBD1 as a possible D gene (6 bases). Trimming cost V 1 base and J 3 bases, with 11 bases left between them. The CDR3 consists of 15 residues. CDR1 SNHLY and CDR2 FYNNEI come from the germline V gene. The CDR3 bases are TGTGCCAGCAGTGAAGACAGGGTCGGGACAGATACGCAGTATTTT. This codes for CASSEDRVGTDTQYF.

Note on this clonotype: The CDR3 ends on some other residue instead of the conserved phenylalanine or tryptophan, so this is likely a read error. DNA of the CDR3: TGTACCAGCTGGGCGGGGCACCAGCCCCAGCATATT. This codes for CTSWAGHQPQHI. The chain joins TRBV28 to TRBJ1-5; possible D gene TRBD1, 5 bases. CDR1 and CDR2 (germline): MDHEN, SYDVKM. The CDR3 covers 12 residues.

This clonotype was seen ten or more times. The chain is built from TRBV7-9 and TRBJ2-3, with a tentative D call TRBD2 (6 bases). The germline V gene has CDR1 SEHNR and CDR2 FQNEAQ (reference sequence). This CDR3 spans 12 amino acids. V lost 2 bases and J 6 bases, leaving 6 bases between the germline ends. This chain's CDR3 is CASSLREDTQYF. DNA for the CDR3: TGTGCCAGCAGCTTACGGGAGGATACGCAGTATTTT.

The chain employs TRBV11-2 and TRBJ1-1; D remains unclear. V was trimmed by 4 bases and J by 5 bases, leaving 11 bases between them. The CDR3 is 13 amino acids. Germline lookup yields CDR1 SGHAT and CDR2 FQNNGV. The DNA for the CDR3 is TGTGCCAGCAGCTCATCCCCAAATACTGAAGCTTTCTTT. Translating it yields CASSSSPNTEAFF.

As regards this clonotype: At one of its ends the junction is not consistent with the germline gene, which may arise from a read error. The V gene is TRBV11-2, the J gene TRBJ2-1; 7 bases fit TRBD2. The CDR3 extends over 17 amino acids. Looked up from germline, CDR1 is SGHAT and CDR2 is FQNNGV. CDR3 sequence reads: CASSRRLAGGPGDEQIF. CDR3 coding DNA: TGTGCCAGCAGCAGGAGACTAGCAGGAGGGCCTGGGGATGAGCAGATCTTC.

In regard to this clonotype: The CDR3 ends on some other residue instead of the conserved phenylalanine or tryptophan, so this is likely a read error. The chain employs TRBV6-1 and TRBJ2-5; 10 bases agree with TRBD2. The CDR3 runs to 15 residues. CDR1 and CDR2 (germline): MNHNS, SASEGT. The CDR3: CAGSEISGGQETQYL. The CDR3 nucleotides are TGTGCCGGCAGTGAAATTAGCGGGGGGCAAGAGACCCAGTACTTA.

With regard to this clonotype: The junction departs from germline at one end; a sequencing error may be responsible. The chain links TRBV29-1 to TRBJ2-5; the D gene is possibly TRBD2 (5 bases). Looked up from germline, CDR1 is SQVTM and CDR2 is ANQGSEA. The CDR3 consists of 13 residues. CDR3 sequence: CSVGPLGKETRYF. The CDR3 nucleotides are TGTAGCGTGGGCCCTCTAGGGAAAGAGACCCGGTACTTC. The variable domain in full, with the rest retrieved from reference TRBV29-1 and TRBJ2-5, is SAVISQKPSRDICQRGTSLTIQCQVDSQVTMMFWYRQQPGQSLTLIATANQGSEATYESGFVIDKFPISRPNLTFSTLTVSNMSPEDSSIYLCSVGPLGKETRYFGPGTRLLVL.

Regarding this clonotype: An end of the junction differs from the germline gene, which may be a read error. The V gene is TRBV28, the J gene TRBJ2-1; 9 bases fit TRBD2. The CDR3 extends over 17 amino acids. Per germline, CDR1 MDHEN and CDR2 SYDVKM. CDR3 in amino acids: CVSPPRPGLAGYNGQFF. The CDR3 DNA reads TGTGTCAGCCCTCCCCGACCGGGGCTAGCGGGATACAATGGGCAGTTCTTC.

In the case of this clonotype: A much larger clone sits a single nucleotide away, making a read error possible. The rearrangement links TRBV6-6 to TRBJ1-6; D is unclear. Trimming shortened V by 2 bases and J by 2 bases, and 19 bases separated the two germline ends. This CDR3 contains 19 residues. The germline V gene encodes CDR1 MNHNY and CDR2 SVGAGI (reference sequence). The CDR3 loop is CASSYGFVVTDTYNSPLHF. The CDR3 region has the DNA TGTGCCAGCAGTTACGGTTTCGTGGTCACAGATACCTATAATTCACCCCTCCACTTT.

Points on this clonotype: The CDR3 carries no conserved terminal phenylalanine or tryptophan, so it likely arises from a read error. The chain recombines TRBV12-5 with TRBJ2-7, with D possibly being TRBD2 (6 bases). Germline V gene lookup returns CDR1 LGHNT and CDR2 FRNRAP. V gave up 3 bases and J gave up 4 bases, with 10 bases separating them. This CDR3 has 13 residues. The CDR3 DNA reads as TGTGCTAGTGGTTTTGACGGGGGTTACGAGCAGTACCTC. As protein: CASGFDGGYEQYL.

Regarding this clonotype: Because it lacks the conserved phenylalanine or tryptophan at the end, this CDR3 is likely a read error. The CDR3 region has the DNA TGTGCCAGCAGCCCTCACGGGATTACCGGGATTCGTTGGTTTGGCAATGAGCAGTTCTTG. Translation gives CASSPHGITGIRWFGNEQFL. This chain uses TRBV11-2 with TRBJ2-1; D is possibly TRBD2 (5 bases). Between the trimmed V and J ends, which lost 5 bases and 6 bases, there was a span of 32 bases. In germline, CDR1 is SGHAT, CDR2 FQNNGV. This CDR3 contains 20 residues.

About this clonotype itself: The junction departs from the called germline gene at one end, perhaps through a read error. The chain links TRBV6-5 to TRBJ1-1; D remains ambiguous. Looked up from germline, CDR1 is MNHEY and CDR2 is SVGAGI. The CDR3 has 14 amino acids. CDR3 in DNA: TGTACCAGCAGTTACAGATTCGTGAACACTGAAGCTTCCTTT. Its translation: CTSSYRFVNTEASF.